Included here is one T cell receptor (beta chain) sequence, with context. TCRdb keeps only in-frame clones here, not all; method: immunoSEQ multiplex PCR. The profile shows 95,000 to 110,000 clones, approximately 84% of them singletons. This entry comes from a study of blood T cell repertoires in COVID-19. The J segment lost 4 bases and the V segment lost 1 base, leaving 3 bases of the junction unmatched. This CDR3 comprises 15 residues. The germline V gene has CDR1 SGHTA and CDR2 FQGNSA. The receptor comes from a man aged 55 to 70 with acute or convalescent COVID-19. Source material: peripheral blood. The chain carries TRBV7-2 and TRBJ2-1; 8 bases fit TRBD2. CDR3 amino acids: CASSLGPGGYNEQFF. DNA for the CDR3: TGTGCCAGCAGCTTAGGACCGGGAGGGTACAATGAGCAGTTCTTC.